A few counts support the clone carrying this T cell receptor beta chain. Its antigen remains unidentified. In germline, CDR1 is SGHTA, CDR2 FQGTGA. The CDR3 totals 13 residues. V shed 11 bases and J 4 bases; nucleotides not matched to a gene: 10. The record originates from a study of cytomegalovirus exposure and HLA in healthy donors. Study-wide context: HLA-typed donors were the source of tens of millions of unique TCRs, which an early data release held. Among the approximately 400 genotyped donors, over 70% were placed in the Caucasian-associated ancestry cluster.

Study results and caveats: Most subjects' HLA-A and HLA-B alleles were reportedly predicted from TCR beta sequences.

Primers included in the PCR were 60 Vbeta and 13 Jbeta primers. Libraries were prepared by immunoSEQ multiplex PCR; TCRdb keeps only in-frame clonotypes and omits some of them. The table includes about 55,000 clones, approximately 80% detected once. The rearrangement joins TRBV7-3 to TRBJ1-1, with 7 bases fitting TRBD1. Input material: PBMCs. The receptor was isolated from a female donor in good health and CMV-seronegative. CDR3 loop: CASRGGEGTEAFF. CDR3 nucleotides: TGTGCCTCACGAGGGGGCGAGGGCACTGAAGCTTTCTTT.